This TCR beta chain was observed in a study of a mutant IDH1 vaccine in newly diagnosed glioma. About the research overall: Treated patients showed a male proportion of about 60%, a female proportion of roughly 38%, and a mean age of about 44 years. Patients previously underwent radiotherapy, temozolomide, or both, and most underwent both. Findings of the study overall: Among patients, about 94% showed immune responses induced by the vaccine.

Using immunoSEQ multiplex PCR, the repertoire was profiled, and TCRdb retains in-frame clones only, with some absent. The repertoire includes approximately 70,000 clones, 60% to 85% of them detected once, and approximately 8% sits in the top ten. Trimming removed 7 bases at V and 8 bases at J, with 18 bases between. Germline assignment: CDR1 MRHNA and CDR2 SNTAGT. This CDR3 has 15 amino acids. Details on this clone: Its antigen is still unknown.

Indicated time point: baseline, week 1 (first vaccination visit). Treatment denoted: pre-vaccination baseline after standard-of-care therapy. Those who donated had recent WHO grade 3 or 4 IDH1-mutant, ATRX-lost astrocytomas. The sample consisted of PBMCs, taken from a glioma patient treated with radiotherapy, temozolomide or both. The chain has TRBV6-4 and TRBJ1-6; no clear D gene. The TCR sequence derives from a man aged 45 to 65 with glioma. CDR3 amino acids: CASKPYTQVDSPLHF. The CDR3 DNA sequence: TGTGCCAGCAAACCCTATACCCAGGTGGATTCACCCCTCCACTTT.